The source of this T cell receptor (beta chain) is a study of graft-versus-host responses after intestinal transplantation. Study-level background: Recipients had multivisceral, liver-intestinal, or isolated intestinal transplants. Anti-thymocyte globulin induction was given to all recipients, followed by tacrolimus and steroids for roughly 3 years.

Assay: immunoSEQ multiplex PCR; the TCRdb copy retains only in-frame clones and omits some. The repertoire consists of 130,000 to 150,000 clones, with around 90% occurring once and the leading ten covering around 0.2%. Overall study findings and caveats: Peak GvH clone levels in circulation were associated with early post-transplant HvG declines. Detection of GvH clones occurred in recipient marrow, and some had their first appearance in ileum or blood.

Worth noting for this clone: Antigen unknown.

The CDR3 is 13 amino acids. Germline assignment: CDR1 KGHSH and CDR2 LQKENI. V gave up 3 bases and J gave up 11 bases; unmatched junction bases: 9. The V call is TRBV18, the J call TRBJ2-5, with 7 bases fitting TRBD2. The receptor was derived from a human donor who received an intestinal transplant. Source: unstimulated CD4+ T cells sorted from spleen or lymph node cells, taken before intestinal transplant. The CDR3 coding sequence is TGTGCCAGCTCACCCGCCTCGGGAGGTGAGCAGTACTTC. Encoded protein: CASSPASGGEQYF.